This TCR beta chain was sequenced for a study of cytomegalovirus exposure and HLA in healthy donors (dated by TCRdb to 2016 to 2017). With respect to the entire study: An earlier analysis of several hundred of the donors reported 276 Gb of sequence data and around 100 million unique TCR beta sequences obtained from about 170 million T cells. A later genetic analysis used genome-wide SNP genotypes for about 60% of the roughly 700 donors, treating that subset as a discovery cohort. All discovery cohort repertoires had been generated using a single sequencing platform. The study aimed to test whether signatures of past pathogen exposure could be identified by cataloging public T cell receptors. The study profiled the T cell repertoires of hundreds of subjects by immunosequencing and related them to cytomegalovirus serostatus. To predict cytomegalovirus infection status, the study combined high-throughput TCR immunosequencing, statistical association of individual TCRs with disease status, and machine learning. Roughly 5 DR-DQ haplotypes were handled as single units for association and clustering, since linkage in the cohort was strong. In a later analysis, previously published TCR beta repertoires from 600 to 850 donors were re-analyzed and high-resolution HLA genotyping was added so that TCR occurrence patterns could be studied. An earlier analysis of around 580 of the donors used high-throughput TCR beta sequencing to judge whether each TCR beta V gene segment behaved as functional or pseudogenic. The genetic ancestry cluster associated with self-reported Caucasian donors included 81% of the 300 to 450 genotyped donors. Alongside the repertoire data, information on donor age, sex, ethnicity and CMV serostatus was compiled. In the later analysis, no new phenotypic data were used to find candidate immune exposures; instead, reliance was placed on TCR beta sequences and their occurrence across donors. About 320 gigabases of sequencing data and 78 million or so unique TCR sequences were included in an early release covering several hundred HLA-typed donors. Typing coverage varied by locus: 629-630 donors for A, B, C, DRB1 and DQB1; approximately 500 for DQA1; more than 600 for DPA1; roughly 450 for DPB1. HLA typing included class I and class II loci at four-digit resolution. Across some 400 genotyped donors of the cohort, an average of roughly 250,000 unique TCR beta nucleotide sequences per donor were sequenced, and roughly a sixth of those sequences were non-productive. Besides the first cohort of 666 subjects, a separate validation cohort made up of 120 different subjects was used.

This clone was observed a few times. The antigen this receptor binds is unknown. Per-base qualities were not stored, and no clone one base away is much larger. The junction shows trimming of 2 bases on V and 3 bases on J, plus 8 bases between the germline ends. The CDR3, cysteine through phenylalanine, is 15 amino acids long. Only CDR3 DNA remains: 45 bases, in frame from the first base. The germline V gene yields KGHSH for CDR1 and LQKENI for CDR2. The cohort consisted of more than 650 healthy bone marrow donors. At the time of sampling, every cohort member was nominally healthy, though immune exposures that went unrecorded were likely present. The donor tested CMV seropositive and was one of the 289 seropositive cohort members. Each donor provided a peripheral blood sample, and peripheral blood mononuclear cells were used for TCR beta sequencing. Genomic DNA was extracted from the blood cell samples with the Qiagen DNeasy Blood Extraction Kit.

Points the paper makes about the study in general: In a later analysis, the rate of TCR association differed among HLA loci, with DRB1 alleles having the most associated TCRs and HLA-C alleles having the fewest. HLA typing was unavailable for some donors at each locus, so association tests used only the typed subset. According to a later genetic analysis, donors in an Asian-associated ancestry cluster had fewer N-insertions in productive TCRs than the approximately 650-donor mean. The classifier was reported to diagnose cytomegalovirus status with high specificity and sensitivity in both the original and validation cohorts. The 87-base-pair reads could not distinguish some IMGT-functional V segments, including TRBV6-2 and TRBV6-3, so those segments were excluded. A later analysis found that most CMV-associated TCR beta chains appeared HLA-restricted, with HLA associations seemingly driven largely by CMV exposure. The sequencing pipeline was judged likely to have produced a cluster of highly shared sequence variants as a technical artifact. In a later genetic analysis, a missense DCLRE1C variant was associated with V-gene and J-gene trimming of TCR beta chains, and the association was replicated in an independent cohort. A few of the identified cytomegalovirus-associated TCR beta chains were confirmed in vitro to be specific for cytomegalovirus antigens. About 17 rarely observed V segments, including chromosome 9 orphons, were excluded from the earlier analysis of a few hundred of the donors because counts were too low. A total of about 150 TCR beta chains were listed by the study as associated with cytomegalovirus. Strong co-occurrence of HLA alleles, especially DR and DQ, made assigning TCR associations to individual alleles difficult. Most TCR sequences were seen in very few donors, while some public TCRs were found in many individuals. Broadly in line with IMGT annotations, most TCR beta V segments showed up in productive rearrangements about 90% or about 30% of the time in an earlier analysis of 450 to 600 of the donors. Linkage disequilibrium might explain the correlated functional status among segregating V segments, but an unknown experimental factor could not be excluded. Presence/absence analyses assumed roughly uniform sequencing depth across donors, an assumption that may not hold. The authors suggested that the approach could potentially be extended to other disease states and immunological phenotypes. A further reported finding was that TCR beta sequences accurately predicted the HLA-A and HLA-B alleles for most subjects in the first cohort. In a later analysis, several top co-occurrence clusters were reported to appear linked to parvovirus B19, influenza, CMV and Epstein-Barr virus. The only immune exposure information available for the cohort was CMV serostatus. A later analysis associated 16,951 TCR beta sequences with specific HLA alleles at a false discovery rate of 0.05. In this cohort, only TCR beta chains were sequenced, and detectable features were limited by the absence of alpha or paired-chain data. In a later analysis, HLA-associated TCR beta chains were found to be more clonally expanded and to have lower generation probabilities than equally common non-associated chains.

The library was built by means of the immunoSEQ multiplex PCR assay. The multiplex PCR relied on a mix of 60 forward primers for TCR Vbeta segments and 13 reverse primers for TCR Jbeta segments. The CDR3 region of rearranged TCR beta genes was amplified from genomic DNA by a multiplex PCR assay. Amplified TCR beta libraries were sequenced as 87-base-pair reads on the Illumina HiSeq System. From the authors' description of their analysis: A later analysis tallied around 82 million unique TCR beta chains across the 700 or so repertoires, and approximately 11 million of those chains were shared by two or more donors. A nearest-neighbor algorithm error-corrected the raw reads and collapsed the reads into unique sequences, merging closely related sequences to remove PCR and sequencing errors. V, D and J gene segments were assigned by aligning CDR3 sequences to IMGT reference sequences. For a sequence to be retained, at least a six-nucleotide match to both a V gene segment and a J gene segment was required. Rearrangements were called productive when the CDR3 lacked stop codons and stayed in frame with V and J; all others were non-productive. Following IMGT convention, CDR3 was defined as the stretch from the second conserved V-encoded cysteine to the conserved J-encoded phenylalanine. Sequences without an unambiguous match to a single V gene segment were excluded from the earlier analysis of over 500 of the donors. In an earlier analysis of 587 of the donors, V segments were called functional above 56.7% productive rearrangements and were called segregating when the between-donor standard deviation exceeded 5%. To diagnose cytomegalovirus status from the catalog of TCR beta chain sequences, a statistical classification framework was built. V and J gene assignment, in a later analysis, came from comparing TCR nucleotide sequences with IMGT/GENE-DB human TR gene sequences. A later analysis assigned CDR3 sequences and most-parsimonious VDJ recombination scenarios with the TCRdist pipeline. In a later analysis, every TCR beta chain was defined by the combination of its CDR3 amino acid sequence and its V-gene family, and reads without a unique V-gene family were dropped. To address suspected cross-contamination and a sequencing artifact, a later analysis removed around 600 highly shared, low-generation-probability nucleotide sequences. For each public chain, a later analysis derived a clonal expansion index from normalized ranks of inferred template counts within each repertoire. A later analysis computed generation probabilities with a VDJ recombination model fitted to out-of-frame rearrangements, and checked the results against IGoR. Hypergeometric tests were used in a later analysis to score TCR-TCR, TCR-HLA and TCR-CMV co-occurrence, with a repertoire-size bias correction applied to the TCR pairs. In a later analysis, false discovery rates were estimated by permuting HLA or CMV assignments 20 times. In a later analysis, co-occurring TCRs were grouped with DBSCAN, and TCRdist sequence similarity was added when clustering was performed within HLA-allele-positive subsets. Repertoires with fewer than 30,000 or more than 120,000 public chains were left out of co-occurrence clustering, as were about 5 repertoires with anomalous nucleotide sharing. Not all clones reach the TCRdb copy of this immuneACCESS table, which keeps in-frame sequences only. Checked studies attribute under half of the gap to unresolved V genes and leave the rest unexplained. For V, J and clone size, that table is used; D and trimming come from the DNA. Counted in this sample were about 130,000 clones; less than 80% of them appeared once. The top ten clonotypes cover approximately 6.3% of the sample.

The origin of this receptor is a man aged 35 to 55 in good health and CMV-seropositive. The sequencing sample was made of PBMCs. The V and J genes are TRBV18 and TRBJ2-6; tentative D gene TRBD1, with 6 bases matching. The DNA sequence is TGTGCCAGCTCACCAGGGGGCGGTGGGGCCAACGTCCTGACTTTC. Its product reads: CASSPGGGGANVLTF.